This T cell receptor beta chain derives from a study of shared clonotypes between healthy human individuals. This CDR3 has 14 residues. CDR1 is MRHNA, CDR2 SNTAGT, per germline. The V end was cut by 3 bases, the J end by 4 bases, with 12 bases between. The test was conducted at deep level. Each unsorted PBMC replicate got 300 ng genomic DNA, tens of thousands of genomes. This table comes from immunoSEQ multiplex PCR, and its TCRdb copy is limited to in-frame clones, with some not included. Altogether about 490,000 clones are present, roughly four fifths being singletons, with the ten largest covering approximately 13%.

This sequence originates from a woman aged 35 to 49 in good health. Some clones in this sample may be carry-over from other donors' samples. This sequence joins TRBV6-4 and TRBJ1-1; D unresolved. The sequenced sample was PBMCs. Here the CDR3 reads CASSEEVTSTEAFF. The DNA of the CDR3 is TGTGCCAGCAGTGAAGAGGTAACAAGCACTGAAGCTTTCTTT.